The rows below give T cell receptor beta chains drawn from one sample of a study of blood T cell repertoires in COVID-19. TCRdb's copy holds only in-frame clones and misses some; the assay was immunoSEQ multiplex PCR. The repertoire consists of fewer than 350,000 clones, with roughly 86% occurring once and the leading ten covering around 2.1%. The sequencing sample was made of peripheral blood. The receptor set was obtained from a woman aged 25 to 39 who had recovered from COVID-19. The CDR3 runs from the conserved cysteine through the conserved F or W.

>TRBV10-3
CAISDLLGQGIHEQFF
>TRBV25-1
CASSDPGQGAQYF
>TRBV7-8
CASSEETGLKLFF
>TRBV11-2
CASSLVGRELPSDTQYF
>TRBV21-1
CASSKGSKLGPEAFF
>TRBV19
CASSHRLAGGGEQFF
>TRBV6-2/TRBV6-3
CASRPSADTGELFF
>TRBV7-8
CASARSPSETQYF
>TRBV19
CASSTTGSGANVLTF
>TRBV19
CASSPGYTDTQYF
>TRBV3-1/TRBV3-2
CASSQAGTGAGTQYF
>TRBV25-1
CASSGDRMVAEAFF
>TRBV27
CASRGEGLGNQPQHF
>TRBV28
CASSLPSHYNQPQHF
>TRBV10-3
CAISPSGGGQPQHF
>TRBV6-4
CASSAGTGPYEQYF
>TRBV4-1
CASSLGQLNEKLFF
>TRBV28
CASSSSTGGLYGYTF
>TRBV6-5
CASRTGSADTGELFF
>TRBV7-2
CASSLDGGGSYEQYF
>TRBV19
CASSMGSSTYNEQFF
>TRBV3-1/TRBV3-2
CASSQLLRGQGDYGYTF
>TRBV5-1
CASSLGATGNTIYF
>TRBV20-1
CSASKREGLIYEQYF
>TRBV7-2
CASRPGTGSPNYGYTF